These T cell receptor beta chains were read from a single sample in a study of shared clonotypes between healthy human individuals. Data came from immunoSEQ multiplex PCR; TCRdb stores just in-frame clones and leaves some out. The sample holds about 1 million clones; around 76% are singletons and the top ten take 1.4%. Sequenced input: memory CD4+ T cells sorted from blood. These receptors all stem from a man younger than 30 in good health. CDR3s include the opening cysteine and the closing phenylalanine or tryptophan. Each record gives: CDR3 length, J gene, V gene, clone size, D gene, CDR3 DNA, CDR3 protein. The D gene is left open where the match is weak. Not all rows give a size; the values are once, few, many and, for expanded clones, a class.

length: 15; J: TRBJ1-3; V: TRBV25-1; size: -; D: -; DNA: TGTGCCAGCAGTGAGGGCGGATTCTCTGGAAACACCATATATTTT; CDR3: CASSEGGFSGNTIYF
length: 17; J: TRBJ2-3; V: TRBV4-1; size: -; D: TRBD2; DNA: TGCGCCAGCAGCCAAGATAGCAGCGGGAGGGTCACAGATACGCAGTATTTT; CDR3: CASSQDSSGRVTDTQYF
length: 14; J: TRBJ2-2; V: TRBV9; size: -; D: -; DNA: TGTGCCAGCAGCCCGGGTCAGGCCACCGGGGAGCTGTTTTTT; CDR3: CASSPGQATGELFF
length: 14; J: TRBJ2-3; V: TRBV7-2; size: few; D: -; DNA: TGTGCCAGCAGCTTAGACCGTAGCGGCTTCACGCAGTATTTT; CDR3: CASSLDRSGFTQYF
length: 15; J: TRBJ1-3; V: TRBV6-6; size: many; D: -; DNA: TGTGCCAGCAGTCGTCAGGGACTGTCTGGAAACACCATATATTTT; CDR3: CASSRQGLSGNTIYF
length: 11; J: TRBJ1-2; V: TRBV19; size: once; D: TRBD1; DNA: TGTGCCTCCGGGACAGCATATGGCTACACCTTC; CDR3: CASGTAYGYTF
length: 16; J: TRBJ2-7; V: TRBV5-1; size: few; D: TRBD2; DNA: TGCGCCAGCAGCGTAGGGACTAGCGGGGGGGCTCACGAGCAGTACTTC; CDR3: CASSVGTSGGAHEQYF
length: 15; J: TRBJ1-1; V: TRBV7-9; size: -; D: -; DNA: TGTGCCAGCAGCTTAGCGGGGCGGGGGGACACTGAAGCTTTCTTT; CDR3: CASSLAGRGDTEAFF
length: 12; J: TRBJ2-3; V: TRBV7-2; size: -; D: -; DNA: TGTGCCAGCAGCTTACTTACAGATACGCAGTATTTT; CDR3: CASSLLTDTQYF
length: 15; J: TRBJ2-5; V: TRBV7-2; size: -; D: TRBD1; DNA: TGTGCCAGCAGCGCAAGGACAGGGTACCAAGAGACCCAGTACTTC; CDR3: CASSARTGYQETQYF
length: 18; J: TRBJ2-1; V: TRBV13; size: -; D: TRBD2; DNA: TGTGCCAGCAGCCCTCGGACTAGCGGGGGGGTCTCCTACAATGAGCAGTTCTTC; CDR3: CASSPRTSGGVSYNEQFF
length: 18; J: TRBJ2-2; V: TRBV9; size: -; D: TRBD2; DNA: TGTGCCAGCAGCATAGGAGGTACTAGCGGGAGGGGCGCCGGGGAGCTGTTTTTT; CDR3: CASSIGGTSGRGAGELFF
length: 16; J: TRBJ2-1; V: TRBV5-1; size: few; D: TRBD2; DNA: TGCGCCAGCAGCTTGACTAGCGCCGTATTAGGGGATGAGCAGTTCTTC; CDR3: CASSLTSAVLGDEQFF
length: 16; J: TRBJ1-4; V: TRBV5-4; size: -; D: -; DNA: TGTGCCAGCAGCTGGCGGACCGCTGGGAGTAATGAAAAACTGTTTTTT; CDR3: CASSWRTAGSNEKLFF
length: 15; J: TRBJ2-1; V: TRBV5-1; size: -; D: TRBD1; DNA: TGCGCCAGCAGCTTGGGACAGGGTCGTCACAATGAGCAGTTCTTC; CDR3: CASSLGQGRHNEQFF
length: 11; J: TRBJ2-7; V: TRBV5-1; size: -; D: -; DNA: TGCGCCAGCAGCTACGCCTACGAGCAGTACTTC; CDR3: CASSYAYEQYF
length: 11; J: TRBJ1-2; V: TRBV7-8; size: -; D: -; DNA: TGTGCCAGCGGGGTGGGGAGTGGCTACACCTTC; CDR3: CASGVGSGYTF
length: 14; J: TRBJ1-4; V: TRBV30; size: -; D: -; DNA: TGTGCCTGGAGGTACACGCAGCCCAATGAAAAACTGTTTTTT; CDR3: CAWRYTQPNEKLFF
length: 16; J: TRBJ2-6; V: TRBV11-2; size: once; D: -; DNA: TGTGCCAGCAGCTTAGAACCCAGCTCTGGGGCCAACGTCCTGACTTTC; CDR3: CASSLEPSSGANVLTF
length: 15; J: TRBJ2-3; V: TRBV28; size: -; D: -; DNA: TGTGCCAGCAGTTTACCCTCGGACTTAACAGATACGCAGTATTTT; CDR3: CASSLPSDLTDTQYF
length: 14; J: TRBJ2-7; V: TRBV5-6; size: -; D: -; DNA: TGTGCCAGCAGGAATCTAGCGAGGGGCTACGAGCAGTACTTC; CDR3: CASRNLARGYEQYF
length: 14; J: TRBJ2-7; V: TRBV5-1; size: few; D: -; DNA: TGCGCCAGCAGCTTGGCCCCTCCCTCCTACGAGCAGTACTTC; CDR3: CASSLAPPSYEQYF
length: 17; J: TRBJ2-2; V: TRBV4-1; size: -; D: -; DNA: TGCGCCAGCAGCCCTGACCTCAGGGGAATTGGCACCGGGGAGCTGTTTTTT; CDR3: CASSPDLRGIGTGELFF
length: 15; J: TRBJ1-6; V: TRBV6-6; size: -; D: TRBD1; DNA: TGTGCCAGCAGTTCGGGACAGTTCTTCGGTTCACCCCTCCACTTT; CDR3: CASSSGQFFGSPLHF
length: 12; J: TRBJ1-1; V: TRBV14; size: -; D: -; DNA: TGTGCCAGCAGCCAAGGGACAACTGAAGCTTTCTTT; CDR3: CASSQGTTEAFF
length: 15; J: TRBJ2-2; V: TRBV5-5; size: once; D: TRBD1; DNA: TGTGCCAGCAGCCTGGGGACAGGGGGCCCCGGGGAGCTGTTTTTT; CDR3: CASSLGTGGPGELFF
length: 14; J: TRBJ2-7; V: TRBV7-9; size: -; D: TRBD2; DNA: TGTGCCAGCAGCTTAGCCCTAGCGGGGGGCGAGCAGTACTTC; CDR3: CASSLALAGGEQYF
length: 15; J: TRBJ1-1; V: TRBV19; size: once; D: -; DNA: TGTGCCAGTAGTCATATCCGGGCGGGGAACACTGAAGCTTTCTTT; CDR3: CASSHIRAGNTEAFF
length: 15; J: TRBJ1-5; V: TRBV30; size: -; D: -; DNA: TGTGCCTGGAGTGTACGGGGGTCCTCGGTTCAGCCCCAGCATTTT; CDR3: CAWSVRGSSVQPQHF
length: 15; J: TRBJ2-2; V: TRBV5-1; size: -; D: -; DNA: TGCGCCAGCCGCAGGGTAGTTTCTAACACCGGGGAGCTGTTTTTT; CDR3: CASRRVVSNTGELFF
length: 12; J: TRBJ2-1; V: TRBV6-1; size: -; D: -; DNA: TGTGCCAGCAGTGACCTATACAATGAGCAGTTCTTC; CDR3: CASSDLYNEQFF
length: 14; J: TRBJ2-5; V: TRBV5-1; size: -; D: TRBD1; DNA: TGCGCCAGCAGCTTGGCCGGGACAGAAGAGACCCAGTACTTC; CDR3: CASSLAGTEETQYF
length: 10; J: TRBJ2-3; V: TRBV20-1; size: -; D: -; DNA: TGCAGTGTCCTTAGAGGTACGCAGTATTTT; CDR3: CSVLRGTQYF
length: 13; J: TRBJ1-3; V: TRBV18; size: -; D: -; DNA: TGTGCCAGCTCACCGGGGAGTGCAGGCACCATATATTTT; CDR3: CASSPGSAGTIYF
length: 16; J: TRBJ2-6; V: TRBV19; size: -; D: TRBD2; DNA: TGTGCCAGTAATTGGCAGGGAGGGCGTGGGGCCAACGTCCTGACTTTC; CDR3: CASNWQGGRGANVLTF
length: 16; J: TRBJ1-6; V: TRBV10-2; size: few; D: TRBD1; DNA: TGCGCCAGCAGTGCCACAGGGGTATGGGGAAATTCACCCCTCCACTTT; CDR3: CASSATGVWGNSPLHF
length: 15; J: TRBJ1-4; V: TRBV4-3; size: -; D: TRBD1; DNA: TGCGCCAGCAGCCAAGCCGGGACAGGGGGTGAAAAACTGTTTTTT; CDR3: CASSQAGTGGEKLFF
length: 15; J: TRBJ2-2; V: TRBV5-1; size: -; D: TRBD2; DNA: TGCGCCAGCAGCTTAACGGGAGGGAAAACCGGGGAGCTGTTTTTT; CDR3: CASSLTGGKTGELFF
length: 15; J: TRBJ2-7; V: TRBV6-6; size: -; D: -; DNA: TGTGCCAGCAGTTACTCTACAGTGAGCTCCTACGAGCAGTACTTC; CDR3: CASSYSTVSSYEQYF
length: 14; J: TRBJ2-1; V: TRBV7-9; size: few; D: TRBD2; DNA: TGTGCCAGCACAGCAAGCGGGAGGTACAATGAGCAGTTCTTC; CDR3: CASTASGRYNEQFF
length: 16; J: TRBJ2-1; V: TRBV10-3; size: -; D: TRBD2; DNA: TGTGCCATCAGGGAGATCCCTAGCGGGAGGGCCGGTGAGCAGTTCTTC; CDR3: CAIREIPSGRAGEQFF
length: 15; J: TRBJ1-1; V: TRBV28; size: -; D: TRBD1; DNA: TGTGCCGCCCTCCGGGACAGGGGACTGAACACTGAAGCTTTCTTT; CDR3: CAALRDRGLNTEAFF
length: 13; J: TRBJ1-1; V: TRBV30; size: few; D: -; DNA: TGTGCCTGGACCACGCAGTTGAACACTGAAGCTTTCTTT; CDR3: CAWTTQLNTEAFF